These T cell receptor beta chains were read from a single sample in a study of blood T cell repertoires in COVID-19. Assay: immunoSEQ multiplex PCR; the TCRdb copy retains only in-frame clones and omits some. The repertoire holds 200,000 to 250,000 clones, 82% seen once, with about 5% in the top ten. The specimen sequenced was peripheral blood. Receptor source: a woman aged 70-85 years with COVID-19, enrolled during active disease. Each CDR3 is given with its conserved first and last residue. A D gene is named only where the DNA matches it firmly. Only part of the rows carry a size: once, few, many, or a class if the clone is expanded.

>-|TRBV9|TRBD2|TRBJ2-2
CASSATSGRVAGELFF
TGTGCCAGCAGCGCTACTAGCGGGAGGGTCGCCGGGGAGCTGTTTTTT
>many|TRBV6-5|-|TRBJ2-2
CASSLTGRDTGELFF
TGTGCCAGCAGTCTCACAGGCAGGGACACCGGGGAGCTGTTTTTT
>-|TRBV5-1|-|TRBJ2-3
CASSPSPGFTDTQYF
TGCGCCAGCAGCCCGAGCCCAGGGTTCACAGATACGCAGTATTTT
>-|TRBV6-5|-|TRBJ1-1
CASSYYGGYSEAFF
TGTGCCAGCAGTTACTATGGAGGGTATTCTGAAGCTTTCTTT
>-|TRBV3-1/TRBV3-2|-|TRBJ2-7
CASSQGTVSYEQYF
TGTGCCAGCAGCCAAGGGACAGTTTCCTACGAGCAGTACTTC
>-|TRBV4-2|-|TRBJ2-3
CASSHETTTTDTQYF
TGTGCCAGCAGCCATGAAACTACGACCACAGATACGCAGTATTTT
>-|TRBV30|-|TRBJ1-2
CASYGYTF
TGTGCCTCGTATGGCTACACCTTC
>-|TRBV6-5|TRBD1|TRBJ2-7
CASSSWGTGDYEQYF
TGTGCCAGCAGTTCTTGGGGGACAGGGGACTACGAGCAGTACTTC
>-|TRBV2|-|TRBJ1-5
CASSGTGFNQPQHF
TGTGCCAGCAGTGGCACGGGGTTTAATCAGCCCCAGCATTTT
>-|TRBV19|TRBD1|TRBJ2-7
CASNARTGSVEQYF
TGTGCCAGTAATGCCCGGACAGGGAGTGTCGAGCAGTACTTC
>-|TRBV15|-|TRBJ1-2
CATSRSEIRQGMDYTF
TGTGCCACCAGCAGGTCGGAGATTAGGCAGGGGATGGACTACACCTTC
>-|TRBV9|TRBD1|TRBJ2-7
CASSAGTGVLYEQYF
TGTGCCAGCAGCGCTGGGACAGGGGTCCTCTACGAGCAGTACTTC
>-|TRBV28|TRBD1|TRBJ1-2
CASRGTPGTVYGYTF
TGTGCCAGCAGAGGTACTCCCGGGACAGTCTATGGCTACACCTTC
>-|TRBV2|-|TRBJ1-1
CAGGKGVSGTEAFF
TGTGCCGGCGGAAAGGGAGTATCCGGGACTGAAGCTTTCTTT
>-|TRBV7-2|-|TRBJ1-2
CASSLATALNLYGYTF
TGTGCCAGCAGCTTAGCTACAGCTCTAAACCTCTATGGCTACACCTTC
>-|TRBV12-3/TRBV12-4|-|TRBJ1-1
CASRVDRPPEAFF
TGTGCCAGCAGGGTTGACAGGCCCCCCGAAGCTTTCTTT
>-|TRBV3-1/TRBV3-2|TRBD2|TRBJ2-2
CASSHREGNTGELFF
TGTGCCAGCAGTCACCGGGAGGGGAACACCGGGGAGCTGTTTTTT
>-|TRBV9|-|TRBJ2-5
CASSVESRVVETQYF
TGTGCCAGCAGCGTAGAGTCCAGGGTGGTAGAGACCCAGTACTTC
>-|TRBV28|TRBD1|TRBJ1-2
CASRPPEGGRGQGGYTF
TGTGCCAGCAGACCACCGGAAGGCGGCAGGGGACAGGGAGGCTACACCTTC
>-|TRBV10-3|TRBD2|TRBJ2-1
CAISGGLAGVNEQFF
TGTGCCATCAGTGGGGGACTAGCGGGTGTAAATGAGCAGTTCTTC
>few|TRBV7-9|TRBD1|TRBJ1-5
CASSLGDRSNQPQHF
TGTGCCAGCAGCTTAGGGGACAGAAGCAATCAGCCCCAGCATTTT
>-|TRBV18|TRBD2|TRBJ2-1
CASSQAGGGDNEQFF
TGTGCCAGCTCACAAGCGGGAGGAGGGGACAATGAGCAGTTCTTC
>few|TRBV19|-|TRBJ2-1
CASSTNSRWSSYNEQFF
TGTGCCAGTAGTACCAATTCTAGGTGGAGTTCTTACAATGAGCAGTTCTTC
>-|TRBV30|-|TRBJ1-5
CAWSNRADQPQHF
TGTGCCTGGAGTAACAGGGCTGATCAGCCCCAGCATTTT
>-|TRBV7-3|-|TRBJ2-5
CASSLTNRDRTQYF
TGTGCCAGCAGCTTAACAAACAGGGATAGGACCCAGTACTTC
>-|TRBV5-1|TRBD1|TRBJ2-2
CASSTTGTGIGELFF
TGCGCCAGCAGTACAACCGGGACAGGCATCGGGGAGCTGTTTTTT